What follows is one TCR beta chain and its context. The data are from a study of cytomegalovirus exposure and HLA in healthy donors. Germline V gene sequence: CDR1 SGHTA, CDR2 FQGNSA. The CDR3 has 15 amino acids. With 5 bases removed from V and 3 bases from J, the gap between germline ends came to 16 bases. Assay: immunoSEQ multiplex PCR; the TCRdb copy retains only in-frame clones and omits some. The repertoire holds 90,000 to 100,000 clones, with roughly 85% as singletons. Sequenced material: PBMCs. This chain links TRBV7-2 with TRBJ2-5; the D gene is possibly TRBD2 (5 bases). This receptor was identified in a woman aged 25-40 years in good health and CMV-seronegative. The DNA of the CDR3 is TGTGCCAGCAGCGCACGACTACCCCGGGAAGAGACCCAGTACTTC. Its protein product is CASSARLPREETQYF.